This T cell receptor (beta chain) originates from a study of OX40 agonist ivuxolimab in advanced cancers. Looking at the study overall: Males comprised 82.7% of the group, whose mean age was roughly 64 years (range roughly 20 to 90). Allowance was made for prior anti-PD-1, anti-PD-L1 or anti-CTLA-4 therapy, and 40% to 45% had some.

Here immunoSEQ multiplex PCR was the method, and the copy in TCRdb shows in-frame clones only, minus some. In the table there are around 84,000 clones, 85% to 95% of which are singletons. Between the trimmed V and J ends, which lost 1 base and 9 bases, there was a span of 15 bases. This CDR3 has 14 amino acids. Germline V lookup: CDR1 PRHDT, CDR2 FYEKMQ (reference sequence). V gene TRBV13 combines with J gene TRBJ1-1, with D unresolved. The receptor comes from an adult with an advanced solid tumor such as melanoma, head and neck, liver or kidney cancer. Source: CD4+ or CD8+ T cells sorted from blood, taken in a trial of the OX40 agonist ivuxolimab. In nucleotides, the CDR3 is TGTGCCAGCAGCTTAGAGTCTGGCAACTCACAAGCTTTCTTT. Residues: CASSLESGNSQAFF. Complete variable domain (other parts from reference TRBV13 and TRBJ1-1): AAGVIQSPRHLIKEKRETATLKCYPIPRHDTVYWYQQGPGQDPQFLISFYEKMQSDKGSIPDRFSAQQFSDYHSELNMSSLELGDSALYFCASSLESGNSQAFFGQGTRLTVV.